The clone carrying this T cell receptor beta chain has a single count. Antigen specificity is unknown. The data stem from a study of shared clonotypes between healthy human individuals. Findings and caveats of the study: Estimated richness was generally greater in naive than memory subsets. The small donor group covered limited genetic and exposure diversity.

Repertoires were generated with immunoSEQ multiplex PCR, while TCRdb's copy carries only in-frame clones and drops some. The sample contains about 2.3 million clones, approximately 95% of which appear only once. This TCR was sampled from a man aged 18-30 years in good health. Some clones in this sample may be carry-over from other donors' samples. The sample consisted of naive CD4+ T cells from PBMCs. Subset: CD45RA+ positively selected.

Written as DNA, the CDR3 is TGTGCCAGCAGCTTACCGCCCGACAGGGGCGGCACCGGGGAGCTGTTTTTT. It is translated as CASSLPPDRGGTGELFF. J is TRBJ2-2 and V is TRBV11-3; 8 bases line up with TRBD1. The germline V gene encodes CDR1 SGHNT and CDR2 YENEEA. The length of the CDR3 is 17 residues. Trimming removed 2 bases from V and 4 bases from J; junction bases left unmatched: 9. Full variable domain (remainder filled in from reference TRBV11-3 and TRBJ2-2): EAGVVQSPRYKIIEKKQPVAFWCNPISGHNTLYWYLQNLGQGPELLIRYENEEAVDDSQLPKDRFSAERLKGVDSTLKIQPAELGDSAVYLCASSLPPDRGGTGELFFGEGSRLTVL.